This T cell receptor beta chain was recovered during a study of control samples from healthy donors and cancer patients. Measured with immunoSEQ multiplex PCR; TCRdb has only the in-frame clones, and not every one. Of about 410,000 clones listed, 80% to 95% are singletons. The TCR originated in a man aged 40-55 years with head and neck cancer. Source material: PBMCs.

The CDR3 reads CASSYRLTPTGELFF. The CDR3 region has the DNA TGTGCCAGCAGTTACCGCCTAACCCCCACCGGGGAGCTGTTTTTT. The chain employs TRBV6-5 and TRBJ2-2, with D hard to call. V was trimmed by 2 bases and J by 4 bases, leaving 11 bases between them. CDR1 is MNHEY, CDR2 SVGAGI, per germline. This CDR3 is 15 amino acids long.